These 28 T cell receptor beta chains were sequenced from one sample in a study of blood T cell repertoires in COVID-19. The method was immunoSEQ multiplex PCR; TCRdb's version includes in-frame clones alone and lacks a portion of them. This table holds approximately 230,000 clones, more than 75% found once. The sequencing input was PBMCs or T cells enriched from blood (not recorded which). The receptors were gathered from a middle-aged man who had recovered from COVID-19.

This clone turned up a few times. The chain uses TRBV11-2 and TRBJ1-1; 9 bases fit TRBD1. The CDR3 runs 17 residues. Germline lookup yields CDR1 SGHAT and CDR2 FQNNGV. The V segment lost 4 bases and the J segment 4 bases; nucleotides outside the gene matches: 13. The CDR3 sequence is CASSSRADRGGGTEAFF. CDR3 bases: TGTGCCAGCAGCTCTCGGGCGGACAGGGGAGGCGGCACTGAAGCTTTCTTT.

V and J are TRBV28 and TRBJ2-4; weak D call: TRBD1 (6 bases). The CDR3 totals 15 residues. In germline, CDR1 is MDHEN, CDR2 SYDVKM. V was trimmed by 6 bases and J by 6 bases, leaving 18 bases between them. CDR3 DNA: TGTGCCAGCAGCACCACCCAGGGGCTTCTAAACATTCAGTACTTC. This encodes CASSTTQGLLNIQYF. The complete variable domain, with remaining parts taken from reference TRBV28 and TRBJ2-4, reads DVKVTQSSRYLVKRTGEKVFLECVQDMDHENMFWYRQDPGLGLRLIYFSYDVKMKEKGDIPEGYSVSREKKERFSLILESASTNQTSMYLCASSTTQGLLNIQYFGAGTRLSVL.

This clone was observed a few times. CDR3 sequence: CASSLGSVTEAFF. CDR3 in DNA: TGTGCCAGCAGCTTAGGGTCAGTTACTGAAGCTTTCTTT. The chain carries TRBV7-2 and TRBJ1-1; D is uncertain. The CDR3 has 13 amino acids. Germline CDR1 is SGHTA and CDR2 is FQGNSA. The V end was cut by 1 base, the J end by 5 bases, with 8 bases between. Variable domain in full (rest from reference TRBV7-2 and TRBJ1-1): GAGVSQSPSNKVTEKGKDVELRCDPISGHTALYWYRQSLGQGLEFLIYFQGNSAPDKSGLPSDRFSAERTGGSVSTLTIQRTQQEDSAVYLCASSLGSVTEAFFGQGTRLTVV.

V is TRBV27 and J is TRBJ2-5; 13 nucleotides line up with TRBD2. V gave up 6 bases and J gave up 4 bases; unmatched junction bases: 5. The CDR3 covers 15 residues. Germline V lookup: CDR1 MNHEY, CDR2 SMNVEV (reference sequence). In DNA form, the CDR3 reads TGTGCCAGCAGGTCCCGGACTAGCGGGAGAGAGACCCAGTACTTC. It codes for CASRSRTSGRETQYF.

The chain has TRBV29-1 and TRBJ2-3, with 13 bases lining up with TRBD2. Germline V lookup: CDR1 SQVTM, CDR2 ANQGSEA. This CDR3 contains 17 residues. V shed 0 bases and J 9 bases; nucleotides not matched to a gene: 12. CDR3 in amino acids: CSVEDISRGLAGDTQYF. The CDR3 nucleotides read TGCAGCGTTGAAGATATATCTCGTGGACTAGCGGGAGACACGCAGTATTTT.

This sequence joins TRBV14 and TRBJ2-5, with 11 positions matching TRBD2. The CDR3 length is 16 residues. The V gene's germline CDR1 is SGHDN and CDR2 FVKESK. V was clipped by 2 bases and J by 4 bases; unmatched bases: 6. CDR3 residues: CASSQTGTSGGETQYF. CDR3 sequence (DNA): TGTGCCAGCAGCCAAACCGGGACTAGCGGTGGAGAGACCCAGTACTTC.

The chain uses TRBV28 and TRBJ2-5; 8 positions agree with TRBD2. Germline V lookup: CDR1 MDHEN, CDR2 SYDVKM. V trimming: 4 bases; J trimming: 5 bases; junction bases outside the gene matches: 12. The CDR3 runs 16 residues. The CDR3: CASSYRGSGVLETQYF. Here the CDR3 DNA reads TGTGCCAGCAGTTACCGTGGTAGCGGGGTTTTGGAGACCCAGTACTTC.

The V gene is TRBV2, the J gene TRBJ2-5, with a possible D match to TRBD2 (5 bases). This CDR3 is 14 amino acids long. The V gene lost 8 bases and the J gene lost 5 bases, with 18 bases spanning the gap. Germline V gene data show CDR1 as SNHLY and CDR2 as FYNNEI. CDR3 sequence: CASFTLEGRETQYF. As DNA, the CDR3 is TGTGCCAGCTTTACCTTAGAGGGCCGGGAGACCCAGTACTTC.

The rearrangement joins TRBV9 to TRBJ2-2; TRBD1 matches 9 bases. Germline-derived CDR1 and CDR2 are SGDLS and YYNGEE. The CDR3 sequence is 17 residues long. The junction had 7 bases not matched to a gene; V was cut back by 0 bases and J by 4 bases. CDR3 coding DNA: TGTGCCAGCAGCGTAGACAGGGGGCTGGCAGTCACCGGGGAGCTGTTTTTT. It is translated as CASSVDRGLAVTGELFF.

Worth noting for this clone: A read error may account for a junction end that differs from germline. The rearrangement uses TRBV5-1 and TRBJ2-3; 12 bases map to TRBD2. This CDR3 is built from 22 residues. Germline V gene lookup returns CDR1 SGHRS and CDR2 YFSETQ. This CDR3 reads CASSLALQTSGRWSRSTDTQYF. The CDR3 bases are TGCGCCAGCAGTTTGGCACTCCAGACTAGCGGGAGATGGTCGCGCAGCACAGATACGCAGTATTTT.

Here the CDR3 reads CASSLAGPSGGLLSYNEQFF. The CDR3 coding sequence is TGTGCCAGCAGCTTAGCCGGGCCTAGCGGGGGCTTATTATCCTACAATGAGCAGTTCTTC. The chain uses TRBV13 and TRBJ2-1; 10 bases fit TRBD2. Losses at the gene ends were 1 base for V and 1 base for J; bases not matched to a gene: 13. The CDR3 length is 20 residues. CDR1 and CDR2 (germline): PRHDT, FYEKMQ (reference sequence).

V is TRBV2 and J is TRBJ2-1; 9 bases agree with TRBD2. V was clipped by 4 bases and J by 3 bases; unmatched bases: 4. CDR3 length: 15 amino acids. Germline V gene data show CDR1 as SNHLY and CDR2 as FYNNEI. The CDR3 DNA reads TGTGCCAGCAGTGTTCTGACTAGCGGCTACAATGAGCAGTTCTTC. The encoded protein is CASSVLTSGYNEQFF.

The chain couples TRBV6-1 to TRBJ2-5; D is possibly TRBD2 (6 bases). Germline CDR1 is MNHNS and CDR2 is SASEGT. The CDR3 extends over 17 amino acids. Trimming cost V 2 bases and J 3 bases, with 19 bases left between them. CDR3 sequence: CASSENSPGSDKETQYF. The CDR3 DNA is TGTGCCAGCAGTGAAAACTCTCCCGGGAGTGATAAAGAGACCCAGTACTTC.

This clone was detected only once. V usage is TRBV4-1 and J usage is TRBJ2-3; 12 positions match TRBD2. CDR3 length: 18 amino acids. With V trimmed by 11 bases and J by 4 bases, 19 bases remained unmatched. Looked up from germline, CDR1 is MGHRA and CDR2 is YSYEKL. The CDR3 sequence: CAGRLAGVLYSGPDTQYF. In nucleotides, the CDR3 is TGCGCCGGGAGACTAGCGGGAGTCTTATACAGTGGGCCAGATACGCAGTATTTT.

The chain has TRBV27 and TRBJ2-3; maybe TRBD2 (6 bases). The CDR3 sequence is 15 residues long. Deletions cut 8 bases from V and 3 bases from J, with 18 bases between. Germline CDR1 reads MNHEY; CDR2 reads SMNVEV (reference sequence). This chain's CDR3 is CASRSSAPGTDTQYF. CDR3 in DNA: TGTGCCAGCCGATCTAGCGCCCCAGGGACAGATACGCAGTATTTT.

The chain combines TRBV28 with TRBJ1-6, with D unclear. This CDR3 is 14 amino acids long. With 1 base removed from V and 1 base from J, the gap between germline ends came to 2 bases. CDR1 and CDR2 from the germline V gene are MDHEN and SYDVKM. The CDR3 DNA reads TGTGCCAGCAGTTTATTATCCTATAATTCACCCCTCCACTTT. As protein: CASSLLSYNSPLHF.

The CDR3 loop is CASSFDRAGELFF. CDR3 DNA: TGCGCCAGCAGCTTTGACAGGGCTGGGGAGCTGTTTTTT. The rearrangement joins TRBV5-1 to TRBJ2-2; 7 bases are a match to TRBD1. The trim removed 2 bases at V and 8 bases at J, leaving 3 bases unmatched. This CDR3 has 13 residues. CDR1 is SGHRS and CDR2 is YFSETQ in the germline V gene.

CDR3 loop: CASSSWDIVNTEAFF. CDR3 sequence (DNA): TGTGCCAGCAGTTCCTGGGACATAGTGAACACTGAAGCTTTCTTT. This chain connects TRBV27 to TRBJ1-1; TRBD1 might be the D (6 bases). The V gene lost 4 bases and the J gene lost 0 bases, with 12 bases spanning the gap. The CDR3 consists of 15 residues. The germline gives CDR1 MNHEY, CDR2 SMNVEV (reference sequence).

The chain recombines TRBV27 with TRBJ2-1; D unresolved. There are 15 residues in the CDR3. Germline CDR1 MNHEY, CDR2 SMNVEV (reference sequence). Trimming took off 4 bases at V and 3 bases at J, with 13 bases between the two ends. The DNA of the CDR3 is TGTGCCAGCAGTTCTCCACATTCAGGCTACAATGAGCAGTTCTTC. It yields the protein CASSSPHSGYNEQFF.

V is TRBV5-1 and J is TRBJ2-5, with 9 bases fitting TRBD2. V shed 3 bases and J 4 bases; nucleotides not matched to a gene: 7. The germline V gene encodes CDR1 SGHRS and CDR2 YFSETQ. There are 15 residues in the CDR3. CDR3 residues: CASSSLAGVGETQYF. The CDR3 bases are TGCGCCAGCAGCTCATTAGCGGGAGTCGGAGAGACCCAGTACTTC. Full variable domain (rest looked up from reference TRBV5-1 and TRBJ2-5): KAGVTQTPRYLIKTRGQQVTLSCSPISGHRSVSWYQQTPGQGLQFLFEYFSETQRNKGNFPGRFSGRQFSNSRSEMNVSTLELGDSALYLCASSSLAGVGETQYFGPGTRLLVL.

This clone was found once. V is TRBV10-2 and J is TRBJ1-1; no clear D gene. Trimming shortened V by 6 bases and J by 1 base, and 18 bases separated the two germline ends. This CDR3 has 16 amino acids. The V gene's germline CDR1 is WSHSY and CDR2 SAAADI. CDR3 residues: CASSLSRGDTNTEAFF. The CDR3 nucleotides read TGCGCCAGCAGCCTGAGTCGGGGAGACACGAACACTGAAGCTTTCTTT.

The chain employs TRBV29-1 and TRBJ1-2, with 9 bases matching TRBD1. The CDR3 is made up of 12 amino acids. In germline, CDR1 is SQVTM, CDR2 ANQGSEA. Germline trimming cut 5 bases from V and 4 bases from J; bases unmatched to any gene: 2. The CDR3 sequence is CSVPTGGYGYTF. DNA for the CDR3: TGCAGCGTTCCGACAGGGGGCTATGGCTACACCTTC.

The gene calls are TRBV27 and TRBJ2-2; D not certain. V dropped 0 bases and J dropped 0 bases, with 11 bases sitting between them. CDR1 MNHEY and CDR2 SMNVEV come from the germline V gene (reference sequence). The CDR3 length is 17 residues. CDR3 loop: CASSLSFLQSNTGELFF. The CDR3 coding sequence is TGTGCCAGCAGTTTATCGTTCTTGCAGTCGAACACCGGGGAGCTGTTTTTT.

The chain links TRBV30 to TRBJ1-2; maybe TRBD1 (5 bases). V was shortened by 0 bases and J by 8 bases, with 7 bases between the two germline ends. The germline CDR1 and CDR2 sequences are GTSNPN and SVGIG (reference sequence). CDR3 length: 11 residues. The chain's CDR3 is CAWSVGAGYTF. Here the CDR3 DNA reads TGTGCCTGGAGTGTAGGGGCCGGCTACACCTTC. The full variable domain, with the rest looked up from reference TRBV30 and TRBJ1-2, is SQTIHQWPATLVQPVGSPLSLECTVEGTSNPNLYWYRQAAGRGLQLLFYSVGIGQISSEVPQNLSASRPQDRQFILSSKKLLLSDSGFYLCAWSVGAGYTFGSGTRLTVV.

A few counts support this clone. This chain uses TRBV5-1 with TRBJ2-1, with D maybe TRBD1 (6 bases). The germline V gene encodes CDR1 SGHRS and CDR2 YFSETQ. The CDR3 totals 17 residues. V lost 2 bases and J 5 bases, leaving 20 bases between the germline ends. The CDR3 protein is CASSFGTGTTDHNEQFF. The CDR3 nucleotides are TGCGCCAGCAGCTTCGGAACCGGGACAACGGACCACAATGAGCAGTTCTTC.

The V gene is TRBV19, the J gene TRBJ1-1, with D perhaps TRBD1 (6 bases). V was shortened by 4 bases and J by 1 base, with 16 bases between the two germline ends. This CDR3 has 16 residues. CDR1 and CDR2 (germline): LNHDA, SQIVND (reference sequence). The CDR3 DNA reads TGTGCCAGTAGTACAGGACAGTTTCTCCAGAACACTGAAGCTTTCTTT. Its translation: CASSTGQFLQNTEAFF.

This clone was counted a few times. V is TRBV3-1 (or the pseudogene TRBV3-2) and J is TRBJ2-1; 8 bases match TRBD2. CDR3 length: 15 amino acids. Losses at the gene ends were 4 bases for V and 8 bases for J; bases not matched to a gene: 10. From germline, CDR1 is LGHDT and CDR2 YNNKEL (reference sequence). The CDR3 coding sequence is TGTGCCAGCAGCCCCCGGGGGGGAATATCCGATGAGCAGTTCTTC. Protein product: CASSPRGGISDEQFF.

V usage is TRBV28 and J usage is TRBJ1-5; D remains unclear. This CDR3 has 13 amino acids. V dropped 4 bases and J dropped 3 bases, with 7 bases sitting between them. Germline V gene data show CDR1 as MDHEN and CDR2 as SYDVKM. The CDR3 DNA sequence: TGTGCCAGCAGTTCCACATTCAATCAGCCCCAGCATTTT. Translation: CASSSTFNQPQHF.